Below are 9 T cell receptor beta chains sequenced from a single sample in a study of blood T cell repertoires in COVID-19. Some clones are missing from TCRdb's copy, which holds only in-frame ones; the method was immunoSEQ multiplex PCR. The profile shows about 330,000 clones, over 75% of them singletons. The material sequenced was PBMCs or T cells enriched from blood (not recorded which). These receptors were obtained from a man aged 30 to 39 who had recovered from COVID-19.

J is TRBJ2-1 and V is TRBV24-1; 10 positions match TRBD2. CDR1 and CDR2 from the germline V gene are KGHDR and SFDVKD. The junction had 3 bases not matched to a gene; V was cut back by 4 bases and J by 1 base. There are 16 residues in the CDR3. The DNA for the CDR3 is TGTGCCACCAGTGACTCGGGACTAGCGTCCTACAATGAGCAGTTCTTC. Amino acids: CATSDSGLASYNEQFF.

V gene TRBV5-1 combines with J gene TRBJ1-1; D is undetermined. Germline values: CDR1 SGHRS, CDR2 YFSETQ. This CDR3 has 14 residues. Trimming left V 1 base short and J 3 bases short, with 10 bases between. CDR3 nucleotide sequence: TGCGCCAGCAGCTTGTTCAGCGTTGACACTGAAGCTTTCTTT. Translated, it gives CASSLFSVDTEAFF.

This chain joins TRBV18 and TRBJ2-3; 11 nucleotides align to TRBD2. Germline-derived CDR1 and CDR2 are KGHSH and LQKENI. V lost 3 bases to trimming and J lost 5 bases; unmatched junction nucleotides: 7. The CDR3 extends over 16 amino acids. The CDR3 DNA is TGTGCCAGCTCACCTCGACTAGCGGGGCTTGGAGATACGCAGTATTTT. Amino acids: CASSPRLAGLGDTQYF.

The chain links TRBV5-5 to TRBJ1-1, with D maybe TRBD1 (5 bases). V lost 2 bases to trimming and J lost 6 bases, with 11 bases between them. CDR3 size: 13 residues. Germline assignment: CDR1 SGHKS and CDR2 YYEKEE (reference sequence). The CDR3 nucleotides read TGTGCCAGCAGCTTAGACATAGGGGCTGAAGCTTTCTTT. This sequence encodes CASSLDIGAEAFF.

The CDR3 is CASSLFGTGGTYEQYF. The DNA for the CDR3 is TGTGCCAGCAGCTTGTTCGGGACAGGCGGAACCTACGAGCAGTACTTC. J is TRBJ2-7 and V is TRBV5-6; 8 bases match TRBD1. This CDR3 has 16 residues. CDR1 SGHDT and CDR2 YYEEEE come from the germline V gene. Unmatched junction bases numbered 8, after V lost 1 base and J lost 2 bases.

The rearrangement links TRBV7-3 to TRBJ1-1; 10 bases fit TRBD1. With 5 bases clipped from V and 4 bases from J, the junction kept 7 bases outside the gene matches. Per germline, CDR1 SGHTA and CDR2 FQGTGA. CDR3 length equals 15 residues. The CDR3 nucleotides read TGTGCCAGCAGCCCTAAGACAGGGGGCGGCACTGAAGCTTTCTTT. Translation gives CASSPKTGGGTEAFF.

The chain uses TRBV11-2 and TRBJ1-3, with D tentatively TRBD1 (5 bases). Germline V lookup: CDR1 SGHAT, CDR2 FQNNGV. The CDR3 has 16 residues. V was cut by 2 bases and J by 0 bases, with 11 bases left in between. In nucleotides, the CDR3 is TGTGCCAGCAGCTTACCCCCAGGGCGCTCTGGAAACACCATATATTTT. It specifies CASSLPPGRSGNTIYF.

A note on this clone: This sample includes further DNA sequences coding for the same CDR3. The J gene is TRBJ1-1, the V gene TRBV10-3; 8 positions match TRBD1. CDR1 and CDR2 from the germline V gene are ENHRY and SYGVKD. V trimming: 6 bases; J trimming: 3 bases; junction bases outside the gene matches: 6. The CDR3 runs to 14 residues. CDR3 sequence: CAISGTGGDTEAFF. The CDR3 DNA sequence: TGTGCCATCAGCGGGACAGGCGGGGACACTGAAGCTTTCTTT.

This clone was seen just once. The chain is built from TRBV28 and TRBJ2-3, with TRBD2 matching over 8 bases. After removal of 7 bases from V and 3 bases from J, the junction contained 12 bases not matched to a gene. Per the germline V gene, CDR1 is MDHEN and CDR2 is SYDVKM. CDR3 length equals 16 residues. CDR3 DNA sequence: TGTGCCAGCACCCCCTCTAGCGGGCGAAGTACAGATACGCAGTATTTT. Protein: CASTPSSGRSTDTQYF. Complete variable domain (other parts from reference TRBV28 and TRBJ2-3): DVKVTQSSRYLVKRTGEKVFLECVQDMDHENMFWYRQDPGLGLRLIYFSYDVKMKEKGDIPEGYSVSREKKERFSLILESASTNQTSMYLCASTPSSGRSTDTQYFGPGTRLTVL.